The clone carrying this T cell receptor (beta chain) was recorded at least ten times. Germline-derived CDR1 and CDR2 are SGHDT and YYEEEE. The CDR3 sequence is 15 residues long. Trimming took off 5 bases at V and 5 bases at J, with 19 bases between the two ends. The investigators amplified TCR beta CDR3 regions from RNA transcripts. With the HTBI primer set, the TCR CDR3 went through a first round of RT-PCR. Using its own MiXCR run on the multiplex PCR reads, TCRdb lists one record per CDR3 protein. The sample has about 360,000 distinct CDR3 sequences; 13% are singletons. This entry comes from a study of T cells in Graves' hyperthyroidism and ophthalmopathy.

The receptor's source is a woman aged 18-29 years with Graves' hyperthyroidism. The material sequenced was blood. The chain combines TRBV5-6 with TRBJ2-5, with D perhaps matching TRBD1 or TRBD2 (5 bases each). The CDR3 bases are TGTGCCAGCAGTTCCGGGACCTCGGCTCTCGAGACCCAGTACTTC. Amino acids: CASSSGTSALETQYF.